This T cell receptor (beta chain) was obtained from a study of OX40 agonist ivuxolimab in advanced cancers. This CDR3 comprises 15 residues. From germline, CDR1 is MNHNY and CDR2 SVGAGI (reference sequence). Trimming left V 6 bases short and J 7 bases short, with 19 bases between. Sequenced by immunoSEQ multiplex PCR; TCRdb stores in-frame clones only, minus some. The table shows tens of thousands of clones, with 70% to 90% occurring only once. The receptor comes from an adult with an advanced solid tumor such as melanoma, head and neck, liver or kidney cancer. The source was CD4+ or CD8+ T cells sorted from blood, collected in a trial of the OX40 agonist ivuxolimab. The chain combines TRBV6-6 with TRBJ1-5; perhaps TRBD1 as D (5 bases). The CDR3, as DNA: TGTGCCAGCAGACGCGGCGGGCAGGGATCGCAGCCCCAGCATTTT. Protein product: CASRRGGQGSQPQHF.